Shown below are 24 T cell receptor beta chains from a single sample sequenced in a study of T cell responses to AZD1222 COVID-19 vaccine. Generated by immunoSEQ multiplex PCR, the TCRdb table keeps only in-frame clones and is missing some. Counted here are roughly 120,000 clones, around 85% occurring once; the ten biggest clones make up 1.5% to 2%. Sequenced here: peripheral blood, sampled on day 0 of AZD1222 vaccination. These receptors were obtained from an adult in good health.

The chain carries TRBV3-1 (or the pseudogene TRBV3-2) and TRBJ1-1; no reliable D call. Germline CDR1 reads LGHDT; CDR2 reads YNNKEL (reference sequence). The CDR3 covers 13 residues. Trimming left V 2 bases short and J 2 bases short, with 6 bases between. CDR3 DNA sequence: TGTGCCAGCAGCCAAATCCCAAACACTGAAGCTTTCTTT. Its protein is CASSQIPNTEAFF.

The rearrangement uses TRBV2 and TRBJ2-4; D remains ambiguous. The V end lost 6 bases, the J end lost 0 bases, and 9 bases lay between the germline ends. The CDR3 has 14 amino acids. Germline CDR1 and CDR2: SNHLY and FYNNEI. The CDR3 loop reads CASRVILAKNIQYF. The CDR3 DNA reads TGTGCCAGCAGGGTTATACTAGCCAAAAACATTCAGTACTTC.

The chain carries TRBV11-2 and TRBJ1-1; D might be TRBD1 (5 bases). Trimming left V 5 bases short and J 1 base short, with 11 bases between. The CDR3 is made up of 14 amino acids. Germline V gene lookup returns CDR1 SGHAT and CDR2 FQNNGV. The CDR3 bases are TGTGCCAGCAGCCCAGGGACCGCGAACACTGAAGCTTTCTTT. It specifies CASSPGTANTEAFF.

The J gene is TRBJ2-5, the V gene TRBV7-9; TRBD2 matches at 7 bases. J lost 1 base, V lost 8 bases, and 4 bases had no gene match. CDR3 length: 13 residues. Looked up from germline, CDR1 is SEHNR and CDR2 is FQNEAQ (reference sequence). The CDR3 is CASGEGGQETQYF. The CDR3 region has the DNA TGTGCCAGCGGGGAGGGCGGCCAAGAGACCCAGTACTTC.

This clone occurred a few times. The J gene is TRBJ1-2, the V gene TRBV3-1 (or the pseudogene TRBV3-2); weak D call: TRBD1 (6 bases). The ends were cut back, 4 bases at V and 0 bases at J, with 12 bases in the middle. The V gene's germline CDR1 is LGHDT and CDR2 YNNKEL (reference sequence). The CDR3 consists of 15 residues. The CDR3 loop is CASSLTRQANYGYTF. DNA of the CDR3: TGTGCCAGCAGCCTAACACGACAGGCTAACTATGGCTACACCTTC.

This rearrangement joins TRBV5-4 to TRBJ1-2; D unresolved. The germline gives CDR1 SGHNT, CDR2 YYREEE (reference sequence). This CDR3 spans 12 amino acids. The V and J ends lost 2 bases and 8 bases respectively, with 10 bases between them. The CDR3 here is CASSLWGGGYTF. In DNA form, the CDR3 reads TGTGCCAGCAGCTTATGGGGTGGGGGCTACACCTTC.

The chain has TRBV19 and TRBJ1-4; 7 bases map to TRBD1. The germline V gene has CDR1 LNHDA and CDR2 SQIVND (reference sequence). This CDR3 is 14 amino acids long. J was trimmed by 8 bases and V by 2 bases; bases with no gene match: 5. The CDR3 DNA sequence: TGTGCCAGTAGTATACTGACAGGGCCAGAAAAACTGTTTTTT. Protein sequence: CASSILTGPEKLFF.

The chain carries TRBV15 and TRBJ1-1; D ambiguous. CDR1 and CDR2 (germline): LNHNV, YYDKDF (reference sequence). CDR3 size: 13 residues. Trimming removed 0 bases from V and 3 bases from J, with 5 bases in between. CDR3 region: CATSRDLYTEAFF. The DNA of the CDR3 is TGTGCCACCAGCAGAGATCTTTACACTGAAGCTTTCTTT.

V usage is TRBV9 and J usage is TRBJ1-1, with D unclear. Germline V gene lookup returns CDR1 SGDLS and CDR2 YYNGEE. The CDR3 length is 15 residues. V gave up 0 bases and J gave up 4 bases, with 13 bases separating them. The CDR3 coding sequence is TGTGCCAGCAGCGTAGAGGGCAGAACTATCACTGAAGCTTTCTTT. Residues: CASSVEGRTITEAFF.

V and J are TRBV12-3 or TRBV12-4 and TRBJ2-5, with D perhaps matching TRBD2 (5 bases). The CDR3 totals 11 residues. Trimming shortened V by 2 bases and J by 9 bases, and 7 bases separated the two germline ends. CDR3 residues: CASSLRGPQYF. In nucleotides, the CDR3 is TGTGCCAGCAGTTTAAGAGGGCCCCAGTACTTC.

V is TRBV6-6 and J is TRBJ2-7, with TRBD2 matching 8 bases. V lost 5 bases and J lost 2; bases outside the gene matches: 17. The germline V gene encodes CDR1 MNHNY and CDR2 SVGAGI (reference sequence). The CDR3 is 18 amino acids. The CDR3 region has the DNA TGTGCCAGCAGTCGACTACATCAGGAAGCGGGAGTCCCCTACGAGCAGTACTTC. It is translated as CASSRLHQEAGVPYEQYF.

The chain carries TRBV7-9 and TRBJ2-1; the match to TRBD2 covers 9 bases. Trimming cost V 5 bases and J 4 bases; bases outside gene matches: 6. This CDR3 region has 15 residues. Germline V lookup: CDR1 SEHNR, CDR2 FQNEAQ (reference sequence). CDR3 residues: CASSRSGGNYNEQFF. CDR3 sequence (DNA): TGTGCCAGCAGCCGGAGCGGGGGGAATTACAATGAGCAGTTCTTC.

V usage is TRBV7-9 and J usage is TRBJ2-5, with 9 bases fitting TRBD2. The CDR3 extends over 18 amino acids. V shed 2 bases, J shed 1 base, and the junction held 11 bases outside the gene matches. CDR1 SEHNR and CDR2 FQNEAQ come from the germline V gene (reference sequence). The CDR3 coding sequence is TGTGCCAGCAGCTTACTGACTAGCGGAGAATGGACCCAAGAGACCCAGTACTTC. Translated, it gives CASSLLTSGEWTQETQYF.

The chain uses TRBV28 and TRBJ1-5; unclear D gene. Trimming removed 5 bases from V and 3 bases from J, with 2 bases in between. CDR3 length equals 11 residues. Germline V CDR1 and CDR2: MDHEN, SYDVKM. The CDR3 reads CASSVNQPQHF. The CDR3 DNA reads TGTGCCAGCAGTGTCAATCAGCCCCAGCATTTT.

The chain is built from TRBV7-3 and TRBJ1-1; D not certain. There are 14 residues in the CDR3. V was trimmed by 1 base and J by 4 bases, leaving 10 bases between them. Germline V CDR1 and CDR2: SGHTA, FQGTGA. CDR3 bases: TGTGCCAGCAGCTTAAAGGGAACCGGCACTGAAGCTTTCTTT. Protein sequence: CASSLKGTGTEAFF.

The chain employs TRBV11-2 and TRBJ2-3; D uncertain. Trimming stripped 1 base from V and 0 bases from J, with 5 bases between. CDR3 size: 14 residues. CDR1 is SGHAT, CDR2 FQNNGV, per germline. CDR3 coding DNA: TGTGCCAGCAGCTTAGGGATAAGCACAGATACGCAGTATTTT. Protein: CASSLGISTDTQYF.

The chain carries TRBV10-2 and TRBJ1-1; D is unclear. This CDR3 is 14 amino acids long. The V and J ends lost 1 base and 4 bases respectively, with 10 bases between them. Per germline, CDR1 WSHSY and CDR2 SAAADI. The CDR3 loop reads CASSEYSSSTEAFF. The CDR3 DNA reads TGCGCCAGCAGTGAGTACAGTTCGAGCACTGAAGCTTTCTTT.

This clone was recorded once. The chain joins TRBV18 to TRBJ2-7, with 7 nucleotides matching TRBD1. Per germline, CDR1 KGHSH and CDR2 LQKENI. V dropped 2 bases and J dropped 5; count of bases not matched to a gene: 12. The CDR3 is 16 residues long. The CDR3 reads CASSPGHIQGDNEQYF. DNA for the CDR3: TGTGCCAGCTCACCAGGTCACATCCAGGGGGACAACGAGCAGTACTTC.

This clone came up once. The chain carries TRBV30 and TRBJ1-2; a weak D match, TRBD1 (5 bases). Trimming took off 0 bases at V and 5 bases at J, with 16 bases between the two ends. The CDR3 spans 15 residues. Germline CDR1 is GTSNPN and CDR2 is SVGIG (reference sequence). CDR3 loop: CAWSVPPGPGYGYTF. Written as DNA, the CDR3 is TGTGCCTGGAGTGTACCGCCAGGGCCTGGGTATGGCTACACCTTC.

The chain is built from TRBV6-6 and TRBJ1-5, with a tentative D call TRBD1 (6 bases). The CDR3 is 17 residues long. The V and J ends lost 5 bases and 1 base respectively, with 18 bases between them. Looked up from germline, CDR1 is MNHNY and CDR2 is SVGAGI (reference sequence). CDR3 loop: CASSPGQSPLSNQPQHF. The DNA of the CDR3 is TGTGCCAGCAGTCCCGGACAGTCCCCCTTAAGCAATCAGCCCCAGCATTTT.

The rearrangement uses TRBV11-3 and TRBJ2-1, with D tentatively TRBD2 (5 bases). The CDR3 has 15 amino acids. CDR1 SGHNT and CDR2 YENEEA come from the germline V gene. The V gene lost 0 bases and the J gene lost 7 bases, with 13 bases spanning the gap. CDR3 residues: CASSLEASWINEQFF. The CDR3 nucleotides are TGTGCCAGCAGCTTAGAGGCTAGCTGGATAAATGAGCAGTTCTTC.

This clone has only a few counts. The V and J genes are TRBV11-3 and TRBJ1-2; 8 nucleotides agree with TRBD1. V shed 7 bases and J 1 base; nucleotides not matched to a gene: 11. Germline CDR1 SGHNT, CDR2 YENEEA. This CDR3 comprises 16 residues. CDR3 DNA sequence: TGTGCCAGCACGGAGGAGAGACAGGGGCTTAACTATGGCTACACCTTC. The encoded protein is CASTEERQGLNYGYTF.

The chain employs TRBV3-1 (or the pseudogene TRBV3-2) and TRBJ1-1, with 8 bases aligning to TRBD1. Per germline, CDR1 LGHDT and CDR2 YNNKEL (reference sequence). With 1 base clipped from V and 8 bases from J, the junction kept 9 bases outside the gene matches. This CDR3 is built from 15 residues. The CDR3 spells CASSQGINRGLEAFF. CDR3 in DNA: TGTGCCAGCAGCCAAGGGATTAACAGGGGGTTGGAAGCTTTCTTT.

The chain joins TRBV7-6 to TRBJ1-1, with no clear D. V lost 5 bases, J lost 3 bases, and 10 bases lay in between. The germline V gene has CDR1 SGHVS and CDR2 FNYEAQ. The CDR3 is 13 residues long. CDR3 in DNA: TGTGCCAGCAGCCCCTTTTGGTACACTGAAGCTTTCTTT. As protein: CASSPFWYTEAFF.